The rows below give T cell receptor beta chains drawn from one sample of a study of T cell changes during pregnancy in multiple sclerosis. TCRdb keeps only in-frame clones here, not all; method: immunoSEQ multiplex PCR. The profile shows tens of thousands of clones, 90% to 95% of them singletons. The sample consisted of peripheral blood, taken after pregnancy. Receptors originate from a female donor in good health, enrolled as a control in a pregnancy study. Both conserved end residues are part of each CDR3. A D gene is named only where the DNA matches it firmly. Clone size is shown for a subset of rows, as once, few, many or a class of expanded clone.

CDR3: CASSLGWGEVNTEAFF
DNA: TGTGCCAGCAGCTTAGGGTGGGGGGAGGTGAACACTGAAGCTTTCTTT
size: NA
D: NA
J: TRBJ1-1
V: TRBV11-2

CDR3: CASSVQSGGTSTDTQYF
DNA: TGTGCCAGCAGCGTACAAAGCGGGGGGACTAGCACAGATACGCAGTATTTT
size: NA
D: TRBD2
J: TRBJ2-3
V: TRBV9

CDR3: CAISESGRMNTEAFF
DNA: TGTGCCATCAGTGAGTCTGGGAGGATGAACACTGAAGCTTTCTTT
size: NA
D: NA
J: TRBJ1-1
V: TRBV10-3

CDR3: CASSEDRVAGWANTGELFF
DNA: TGTGCCAGCAGTGAAGATCGTGTAGCAGGGTGGGCCAACACCGGGGAGCTGTTTTTT
size: NA
D: NA
J: TRBJ2-2
V: TRBV2

CDR3: CSVRTGRTEAFF
DNA: TGCAGCGTCCGAACAGGGCGGACTGAAGCTTTCTTT
size: NA
D: NA
J: TRBJ1-1
V: TRBV29-1

CDR3: CASSALKNNSPYEQYF
DNA: TGCGCCAGCAGCGCCCTCAAGAACAATTCACCCTACGAGCAGTACTTC
size: NA
D: NA
J: TRBJ2-7
V: TRBV5-1

CDR3: CASSQPGRLGSPLHF
DNA: TGTGCCAGCAGCCAGCCGGGAAGGCTAGGATCACCCCTCCACTTT
size: NA
D: NA
J: TRBJ1-6
V: TRBV6-5

CDR3: CASSQDRGGTDTQYF
DNA: TGCGCCAGCAGCCAAGACAGGGGAGGCACAGATACGCAGTATTTT
size: NA
D: NA
J: TRBJ2-3
V: TRBV4-3

CDR3: CASSATGSLYGYTF
DNA: TGTGCCAGCAGCGCGACGGGGAGCCTCTATGGCTACACCTTC
size: NA
D: NA
J: TRBJ1-2
V: TRBV5-5

CDR3: CASSRGNEKLFF
DNA: TGTGCCAGCAGCAGGGGTAATGAAAAACTGTTTTTT
size: NA
D: NA
J: TRBJ1-4
V: TRBV6-1

CDR3: CASSSDRGRMGEKLFF
DNA: TGTGCCAGCAGCTCCGACAGGGGGCGGATGGGTGAAAAACTGTTTTTT
size: NA
D: TRBD1
J: TRBJ1-4
V: TRBV5-6

CDR3: CASSQEGRSSYNSPLHF
DNA: TGTGCCAGCAGCCAAGAGGGGAGGAGCTCCTATAATTCACCCCTCCACTTT
size: NA
D: NA
J: TRBJ1-6
V: TRBV14

CDR3: CASSLNRYNEQFF
DNA: TGCGCCAGCAGCTTGAATAGATACAATGAGCAGTTCTTC
size: NA
D: NA
J: TRBJ2-1
V: TRBV5-1

CDR3: CASSFPRGGNQPQHF
DNA: TGTGCCAGCAGTTTTCCCAGGGGAGGCAATCAGCCCCAGCATTTT
size: medium-sized
D: NA
J: TRBJ1-5
V: TRBV28

CDR3: CSVVGLASYEQYF
DNA: TGCAGCGTTGTTGGGCTGGCCTCCTACGAGCAGTACTTC
size: NA
D: NA
J: TRBJ2-7
V: TRBV29-1

CDR3: CASLWDRGWFSNQPQHF
DNA: TGTGCCAGCCTATGGGACAGGGGGTGGTTTAGCAATCAGCCCCAGCATTTT
size: NA
D: TRBD1
J: TRBJ1-5
V: TRBV7-4

CDR3: CASSTPGTGNSPLHF
DNA: TGTGCCAGTAGTACCCCCGGGACAGGCAATTCACCCCTCCACTTT
size: NA
D: TRBD1
J: TRBJ1-6
V: TRBV19

CDR3: CASSLGQGLRYGYTF
DNA: TGTGCCAGCAGCTTGGGACAGGGTCTGCGCTATGGCTACACCTTC
size: NA
D: TRBD1
J: TRBJ1-2
V: TRBV11-2

CDR3: CASSSKMVPYNEQFF
DNA: TGTGCCAGCAGCTCTAAAATGGTCCCCTACAATGAGCAGTTCTTC
size: NA
D: NA
J: TRBJ2-1
V: TRBV7-2

CDR3: CASSKIGGPDGYTF
DNA: TGTGCCAGCAGCAAGATCGGGGGGCCAGATGGCTACACCTTC
size: NA
D: NA
J: TRBJ1-2
V: TRBV28

CDR3: CASSFGLAGVHEQFF
DNA: TGTGCCAGCAGCTTCGGACTAGCGGGGGTCCATGAGCAGTTCTTC
size: NA
D: TRBD2
J: TRBJ2-1
V: TRBV7-3

CDR3: CASSGRDRGFDYGYTF
DNA: TGCGCCAGCAGCGGCCGGGACAGGGGTTTTGACTATGGCTACACCTTC
size: NA
D: TRBD1
J: TRBJ1-2
V: TRBV5-1

CDR3: CSAGGGLF
DNA: TGCAGTGCTGGCGGAGGCCTCTTC
size: NA
D: NA
J: TRBJ1-2
V: TRBV20-1

CDR3: CASTLKGSGSPLHF
DNA: TGTGCCAGTACCCTAAAAGGGAGTGGTTCACCCCTCCACTTT
size: NA
D: NA
J: TRBJ1-6
V: TRBV19

CDR3: CASSLVAPGGRAYEQYF
DNA: TGTGCCAGCAGCTTAGTGGCCCCGGGGGGTAGGGCCTACGAGCAGTACTTC
size: NA
D: TRBD2
J: TRBJ2-7
V: TRBV7-9

CDR3: CASSYSDRGGRGYTF
DNA: TGTGCCAGCAGTTACTCGGACAGAGGGGGCCGGGGCTACACCTTC
size: NA
D: TRBD1
J: TRBJ1-2
V: TRBV6-5

CDR3: CASSPTGAGQPQHF
DNA: TGTGCCAGTAGCCCGACAGGGGCAGGTCAGCCCCAGCATTTT
size: NA
D: TRBD1
J: TRBJ1-5
V: TRBV19

CDR3: CASSFRPGGEAFF
DNA: TGTGCCAGCAGCTTTCGCCCGGGTGGTGAAGCTTTCTTT
size: NA
D: NA
J: TRBJ1-1
V: TRBV7-3

CDR3: CASSLASGDRGNIQYF
DNA: TGTGCCAGCAGCTTAGCTAGTGGGGACAGGGGGAACATTCAGTACTTC
size: NA
D: TRBD1
J: TRBJ2-4
V: TRBV7-9

CDR3: CASSLSGGDNYGYTF
DNA: TGTGCCAGCAGCTTATCGGGGGGCGATAACTATGGCTACACCTTC
size: NA
D: NA
J: TRBJ1-2
V: TRBV7-2

CDR3: CASSYSKPTQYF
DNA: TGTGCCAGCAGTTACTCGAAGCCTACCCAGTACTTC
size: NA
D: NA
J: TRBJ2-5
V: TRBV6-6

CDR3: CASSPWTWGGGSTSHGYTF
DNA: TGTGCCAGCAGCCCATGGACATGGGGAGGGGGTTCTACGTCTCACGGCTACACCTTC
size: NA
D: NA
J: TRBJ1-2
V: TRBV7-9

CDR3: CASSQGDRANSPLHF
DNA: TGTGCCAGCAGCCAAGGCGACAGGGCAAATTCACCCCTCCACTTT
size: NA
D: TRBD1
J: TRBJ1-6
V: TRBV7-9

CDR3: CASSQRVGTDTQYF
DNA: TGCGCCAGCAGCCAAAGAGTAGGCACAGATACGCAGTATTTT
size: once
D: NA
J: TRBJ2-3
V: TRBV4-1

CDR3: CASSYSRGYGVNEQFF
DNA: TGTGCCAGCAGTTACTCGAGGGGGTATGGGGTTAATGAGCAGTTCTTC
size: once
D: NA
J: TRBJ2-1
V: TRBV6-5

CDR3: CASSPKALTPYEQYF
DNA: TGTGCCAGCAGCCCCAAGGCCCTGACTCCCTACGAGCAGTACTTC
size: NA
D: NA
J: TRBJ2-7
V: TRBV7-2

CDR3: CATSRGSRGTYEQYF
DNA: TGTGCCACCAGCAGAGGTAGCCGGGGGACCTACGAGCAGTACTTC
size: NA
D: NA
J: TRBJ2-7
V: TRBV15

CDR3: CASSSSGRRREAFF
DNA: TGTGCCAGCAGTTCATCGGGGAGGCGGCGTGAAGCTTTCTTT
size: few
D: NA
J: TRBJ1-1
V: TRBV6-5

CDR3: CASSDCICGRTGGSNYGYTF
DNA: TGTGCCAGCAGTGACTGTATATGCGGTCGGACAGGGGGCTCAAACTATGGCTACACCTTC
size: NA
D: TRBD1
J: TRBJ1-2
V: TRBV6-4

CDR3: CASSEPDRHQHF
DNA: TGTGCCAGCAGTGAACCCGACAGGCACCAGCATTTT
size: NA
D: NA
J: TRBJ1-5
V: TRBV6-1